This T cell receptor (beta chain) derives from a study of pediatric ulcerative colitis. This CDR3 is 14 amino acids long. The table came from immunoSEQ multiplex PCR; TCRdb's copy has only in-frame clones and leaves some out. The sample has about 12,000 clones; roughly three quarters are singletons. Of note for this clone: Antigen specificity is unknown.

During colonoscopy, one to two rectal pinch biopsies were collected. Study-wide results and limits: A couple of rectal CDR3 clonotypes occurred in all ulcerative colitis patients. Substantially fewer templates came from two patients' blood samples. Blood-rectal clonal overlap within each person was significantly higher in ulcerative colitis patients than controls.

The sequenced sample was gut tissue. This chain joins TRBV21-1 and TRBJ1-1. TRBV21-1 is listed as a pseudogene. This sequence was found in a boy younger than 18 who was a control in a study of pediatric ulcerative colitis. The CDR3 DNA reads as TGTGCCAGCAGCAAAGTTTGTAGAGGAACTGAAGCTTTCTTT. Its translation is CASSKVCRGTEAFF.